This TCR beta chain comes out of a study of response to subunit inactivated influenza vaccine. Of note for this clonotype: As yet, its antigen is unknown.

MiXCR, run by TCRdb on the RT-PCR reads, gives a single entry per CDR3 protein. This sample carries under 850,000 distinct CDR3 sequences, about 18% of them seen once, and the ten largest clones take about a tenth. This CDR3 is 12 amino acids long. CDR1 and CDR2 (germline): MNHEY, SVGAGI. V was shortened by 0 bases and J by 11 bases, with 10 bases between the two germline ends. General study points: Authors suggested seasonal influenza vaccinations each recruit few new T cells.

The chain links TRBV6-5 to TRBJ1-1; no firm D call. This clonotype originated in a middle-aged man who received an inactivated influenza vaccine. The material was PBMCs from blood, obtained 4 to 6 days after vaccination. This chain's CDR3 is CASSYSGGMAFF. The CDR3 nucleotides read TGTGCCAGCAGTTACTCCGGAGGGATGGCTTTCTTT.